This TCR beta chain comes out of a study of CD8+ T cells in alopecia areata. Study summary: Each day, treated patients took oral tofacitinib twice, at 5 to 10 mg per dose.

This CDR3 spans 15 amino acids. The ends were cut back, 4 bases at V and 6 bases at J, with 16 bases in the middle. From germline, CDR1 is SEHNR and CDR2 FQNEAQ (reference sequence). As part of sample collection, lesional scalp punch biopsies and peripheral blood were taken from alopecia areata patients. RNA extraction and reverse transcription yielded cDNA as sequencing template. Profiled with immunoSEQ multiplex PCR; TCRdb holds only in-frame clones, not every one. The sample includes some 150,000 clones, less than 80% of them seen just once. The TCR sequence derives from a human donor with alopecia areata. This chain uses TRBV7-9 with TRBJ2-1; D remains ambiguous. Sequenced here: CD8+ T cells sorted from blood, sampled at week 0. CDR3 coding DNA: TGTGCCAGCAGCTCGACGGTGCAGGCCCCCAATGAGCAGTTCTTC. Amino acids: CASSSTVQAPNEQFF.